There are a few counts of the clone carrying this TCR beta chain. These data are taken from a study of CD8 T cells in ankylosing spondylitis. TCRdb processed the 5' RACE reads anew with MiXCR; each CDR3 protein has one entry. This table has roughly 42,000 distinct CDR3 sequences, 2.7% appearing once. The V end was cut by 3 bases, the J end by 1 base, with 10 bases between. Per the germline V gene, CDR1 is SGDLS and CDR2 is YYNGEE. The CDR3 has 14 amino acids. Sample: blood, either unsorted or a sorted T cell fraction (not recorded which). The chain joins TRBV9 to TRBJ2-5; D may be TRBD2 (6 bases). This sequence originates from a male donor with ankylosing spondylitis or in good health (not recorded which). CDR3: CASSARLGQETQYF. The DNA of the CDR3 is TGTGCCAGCAGCGCTAGACTAGGCCAAGAGACCCAGTACTTC.